This T cell receptor (beta chain) appears in the sequencing data of a study of blood T cell repertoires in COVID-19. Study in general: Collection of acute and convalescent COVID-19 samples took place in the United States, Italy and Spain. PBMCs, B-cell-depleted T cells, or T cells were the source of the cDNA or gDNA that made up the material.

The protocol was immunoSEQ multiplex PCR, while the TCRdb copy is restricted to in-frame clones and leaves out a portion. The data hold hundreds of thousands of clones, with 80% to 90% observed a single time. V lost 4 bases and J lost 2; bases outside the gene matches: 1. Per germline, CDR1 SNHLY and CDR2 FYNNEI. CDR3 size: 13 residues. Details on this clone: The sample contains more than one DNA sequence encoding this CDR3.

Adults between roughly 18 and 95 years of age took part from under 25 US areas. Sequencing input: PBMCs or T cells enriched from blood (not recorded which). The source of this sequence is a woman aged 55-69 years who had recovered from COVID-19. This chain connects TRBV2 to TRBJ1-1; 7 bases are a match to TRBD1. The DNA for the CDR3 is TGTGCCAGCAGTGGACAGGGTAACACTGAAGCTTTCTTT. Translated, it gives CASSGQGNTEAFF.